This T cell receptor (beta chain) was captured by sequencing in a study of cytomegalovirus exposure and HLA in healthy donors. This clone was counted only a few times. As yet, its antigen is unknown. Both 60 Vbeta primers and 13 Jbeta primers went into the PCR. Produced via immunoSEQ multiplex PCR; TCRdb's table is partial and in-frame only. The sample records about 160,000 clones, around 80% being singletons. This CDR3 region has 15 residues. CDR1 MNHEY and CDR2 SMNVEV come from the germline V gene (reference sequence). Study observations and caveats: Reports described diagnosis of cytomegalovirus status by the classifier as highly specific and sensitive. The authors later found TCR association rates varying by HLA locus, with DRB1 most and HLA-C fewest. Later work associated roughly 17,000 TCR beta sequences with HLA alleles at 0.05 false discovery rate.

The V call is TRBV27, the J call TRBJ2-5; 12 bases align to TRBD2. The end of the DNA fits TRBJ2-7 better, so the J call may be wrong. The clonotype comes from a human donor in good health. The sample taken for sequencing was PBMCs. DNA for the CDR3: TGTGCCAGCAGTTTATATACTAGCGGGGGGTACGAGCAGTACTTC. Its translation is CASSLYTSGGYEQYF.